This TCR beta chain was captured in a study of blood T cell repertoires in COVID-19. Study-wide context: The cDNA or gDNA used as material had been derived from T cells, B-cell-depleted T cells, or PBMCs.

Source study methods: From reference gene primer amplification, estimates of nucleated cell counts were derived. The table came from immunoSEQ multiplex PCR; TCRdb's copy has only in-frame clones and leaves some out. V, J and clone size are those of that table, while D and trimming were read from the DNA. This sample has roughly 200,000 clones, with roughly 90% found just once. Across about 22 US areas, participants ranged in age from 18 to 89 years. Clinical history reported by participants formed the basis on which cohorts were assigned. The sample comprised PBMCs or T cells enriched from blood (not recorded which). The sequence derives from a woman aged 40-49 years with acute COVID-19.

CDR3 protein: CASSPDRGIVKQYF. The DNA of the CDR3 is TGCGCCAGCAGCCCGGACAGGGGTATTGTGAAGCAGTACTTC. V gene TRBV4-3 combines with J gene TRBJ2-7; 9 positions match TRBD1. V shed 4 bases, J shed 8 bases, and the junction held 9 bases outside the gene matches. CDR1 is LGHNA, CDR2 YSLEER, per germline. CDR3 size: 14 residues.